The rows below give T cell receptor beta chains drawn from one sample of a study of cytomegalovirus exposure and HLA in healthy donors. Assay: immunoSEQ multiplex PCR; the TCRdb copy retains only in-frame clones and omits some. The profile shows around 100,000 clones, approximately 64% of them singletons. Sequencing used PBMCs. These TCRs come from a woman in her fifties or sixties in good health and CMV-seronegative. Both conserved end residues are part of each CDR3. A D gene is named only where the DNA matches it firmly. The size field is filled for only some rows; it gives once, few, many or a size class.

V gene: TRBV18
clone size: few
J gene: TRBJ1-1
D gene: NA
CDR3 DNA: TGTGCCAGCTCACCGGTGGAGGGTACAGCTTTCTTT
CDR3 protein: CASSPVEGTAFF

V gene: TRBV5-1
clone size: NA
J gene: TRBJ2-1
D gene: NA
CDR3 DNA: TGCGCCAGCAGCTTGGCGGGGGGCCCTACCTACAATGAGCAGTTCTTC
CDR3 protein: CASSLAGGPTYNEQFF

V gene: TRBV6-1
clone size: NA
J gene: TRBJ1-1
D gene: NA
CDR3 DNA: TGTGCCAGCAGTCATGAGAGGGAGAGCACTGAAGCTTTCTTT
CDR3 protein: CASSHERESTEAFF

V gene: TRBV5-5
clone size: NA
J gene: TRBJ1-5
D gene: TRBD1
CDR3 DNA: TGTGCCAGCAGCTCGGGACAGACAGCCGTTCAGCCCCAGCATTTT
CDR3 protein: CASSSGQTAVQPQHF

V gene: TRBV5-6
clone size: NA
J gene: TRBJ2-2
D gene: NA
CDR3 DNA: TGTGCCAGCAGCTTGGACTGGTGGGGCGCCGGAGAGCTGTTTTTT
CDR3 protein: CASSLDWWGAGELFF

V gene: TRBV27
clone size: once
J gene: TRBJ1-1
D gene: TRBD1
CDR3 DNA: TGTGCCAGCAGTCAAACGACAGGGCTCCCGACTGAAGCTTTCTTT
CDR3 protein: CASSQTTGLPTEAFF

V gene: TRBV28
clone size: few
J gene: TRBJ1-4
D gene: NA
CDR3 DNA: TGTGCCAGCAGCAATACGGGTGGCAGGGGAGATGAAAAACTGTTTTTT
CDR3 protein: CASSNTGGRGDEKLFF

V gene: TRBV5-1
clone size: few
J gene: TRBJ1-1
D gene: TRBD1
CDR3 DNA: TGCGCCAGCAGTCTATTCTCGGACAGGGCGGACACTGAAGCTTTCTTT
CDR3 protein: CASSLFSDRADTEAFF

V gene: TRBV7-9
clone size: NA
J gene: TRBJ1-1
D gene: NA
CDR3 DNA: TGTGCCAGCAGCTTAGAGGGAGCGAAAAAAGCTTTCTTT
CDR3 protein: CASSLEGAKKAFF

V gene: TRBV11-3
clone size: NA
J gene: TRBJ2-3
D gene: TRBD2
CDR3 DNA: TGTGCCAGCAGCCTCATGGCCCTAGCGGGAAGAGTAGATACGCAGTATTTT
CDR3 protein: CASSLMALAGRVDTQYF

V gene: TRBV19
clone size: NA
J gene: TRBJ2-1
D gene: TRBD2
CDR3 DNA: TGTGCCAGTAGTCCCCCGCCTAGCGGGGGGTACAATGAGCAGTTCTTC
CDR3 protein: CASSPPPSGGYNEQFF

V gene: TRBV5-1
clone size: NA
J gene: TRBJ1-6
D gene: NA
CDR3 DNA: TGCGCCAGCAGCTTGGGTTCAAACAGGGATTCGCCCCTCCACTTT
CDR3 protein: CASSLGSNRDSPLHF

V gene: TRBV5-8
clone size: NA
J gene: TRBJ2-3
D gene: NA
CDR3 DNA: TGTGCCAGCAGCGCGGTTAGCGGCCTGACAGATACGCAGTATTTT
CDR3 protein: CASSAVSGLTDTQYF

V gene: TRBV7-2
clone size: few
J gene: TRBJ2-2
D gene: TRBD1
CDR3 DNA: TGTGCCAGCAGCTTACGCCCCGGGACAGTAGACACCGGGGAGCTGTTTTTT
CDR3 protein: CASSLRPGTVDTGELFF

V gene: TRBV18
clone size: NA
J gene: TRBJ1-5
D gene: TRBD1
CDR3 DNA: TGTGCCAGCTCACCACGGAATGACAGGGGGAATCAGCCCCAGCATTTT
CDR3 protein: CASSPRNDRGNQPQHF

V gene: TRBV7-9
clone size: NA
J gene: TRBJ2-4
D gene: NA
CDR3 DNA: TGTGCCAGCAGCTTCCTCACTAGCCGAAACATTCAGTACTTC
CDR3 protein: CASSFLTSRNIQYF

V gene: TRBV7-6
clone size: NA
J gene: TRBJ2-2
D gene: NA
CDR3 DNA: TGTGCCAGCAGCACCAGACAGGACCGAAACACCGGGGAGCTGTTTTTT
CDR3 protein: CASSTRQDRNTGELFF

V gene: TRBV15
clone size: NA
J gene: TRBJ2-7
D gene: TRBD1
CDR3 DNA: TGTGCCACCAGCAGAGATAGACAGGGTGGGTACGAGCAGTACTTC
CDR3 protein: CATSRDRQGGYEQYF

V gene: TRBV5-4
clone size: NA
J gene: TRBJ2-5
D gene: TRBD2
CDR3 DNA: TGTGCCAGCAGCCCAGCGGGGGGTCAAGAGACCCAGTACTTC
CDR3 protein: CASSPAGGQETQYF

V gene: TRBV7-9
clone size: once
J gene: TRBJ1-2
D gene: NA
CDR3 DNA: TGTGCCAGCAGCCCGTGGACAGATCTGAGCTATGGCTACACCTTC
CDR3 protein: CASSPWTDLSYGYTF

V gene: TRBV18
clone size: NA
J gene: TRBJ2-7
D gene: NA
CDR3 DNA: TGTGCCAGCTCTCCAGACAGGTACCAAGAGCAGTACTTC
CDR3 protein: CASSPDRYQEQYF

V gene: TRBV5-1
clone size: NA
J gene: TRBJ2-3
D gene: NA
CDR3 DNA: TGCGCCAGCAGCGTTCAGGGGTTTAGCACAGATACGCAGTATTTT
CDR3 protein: CASSVQGFSTDTQYF

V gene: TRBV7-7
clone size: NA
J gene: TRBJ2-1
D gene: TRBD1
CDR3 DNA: TGTGCTAGCAGCCGGGACAGGGGCAATGAGCAGTTCTTC
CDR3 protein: CASSRDRGNEQFF

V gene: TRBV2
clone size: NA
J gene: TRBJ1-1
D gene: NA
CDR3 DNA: TGTGCCAGCAGTCTGACAGGTACGAACACTGAAGCTTTCTTT
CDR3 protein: CASSLTGTNTEAFF

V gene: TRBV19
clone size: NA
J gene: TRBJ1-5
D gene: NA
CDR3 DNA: TGTGCCAGCCACCCCGGGAATAGCAATCAGCCCCAGCATTTT
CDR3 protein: CASHPGNSNQPQHF

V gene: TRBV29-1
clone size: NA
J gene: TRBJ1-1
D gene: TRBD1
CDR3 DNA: TGCAGCGTCAGCGGACAGGGCCGACACCTGAACACTGAAGCTTTCTTT
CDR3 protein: CSVSGQGRHLNTEAFF

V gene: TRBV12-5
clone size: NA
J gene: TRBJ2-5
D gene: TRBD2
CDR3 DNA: TGTGCTAGTGGTTTGGGACTAGCCGTGGATGGGACCCAGTACTTC
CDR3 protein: CASGLGLAVDGTQYF

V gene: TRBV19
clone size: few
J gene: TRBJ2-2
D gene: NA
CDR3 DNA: TGTGCCAGTAGTATCTCGGCCCGGGACACCGGGGAGCTGTTTTTT
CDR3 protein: CASSISARDTGELFF

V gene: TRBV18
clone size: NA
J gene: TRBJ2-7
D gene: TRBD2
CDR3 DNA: TGTGCCAGCTCACCTGGACTAGCGGGAGGCCACGAGCAGTACTTC
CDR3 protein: CASSPGLAGGHEQYF

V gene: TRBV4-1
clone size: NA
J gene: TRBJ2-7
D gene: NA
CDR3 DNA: TGCGCCAGCAGCCAAGATGGGACACGGGGATCTCCCTACGAGCAGTACTTC
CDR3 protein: CASSQDGTRGSPYEQYF

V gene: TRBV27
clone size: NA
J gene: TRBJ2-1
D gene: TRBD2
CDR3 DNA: TGTGCCAGCAGTCCCCGACTAGCGGGAGTCCATGAGCAGTTCTTC
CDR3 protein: CASSPRLAGVHEQFF

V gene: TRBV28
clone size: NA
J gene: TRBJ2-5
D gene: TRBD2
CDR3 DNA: TGTGCCAGCATCTGGACTAGGACACGGCAAGAGACCCAGTACTTC
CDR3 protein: CASIWTRTRQETQYF

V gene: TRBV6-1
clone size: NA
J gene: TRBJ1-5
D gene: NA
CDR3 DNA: TGTGCCAGCAGTGAATCAGGGGACAACAATCAGCCCCAGCATTTT
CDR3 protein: CASSESGDNNQPQHF

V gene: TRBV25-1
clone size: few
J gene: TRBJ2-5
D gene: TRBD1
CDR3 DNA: TGTGCCAGCAGTGAATCAGGGGGCGCGGGAGAGACCCAGTACTTC
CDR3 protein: CASSESGGAGETQYF

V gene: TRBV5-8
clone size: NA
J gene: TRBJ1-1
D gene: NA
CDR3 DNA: TGTGCCAGCAGCTTCCTAGAGAACACTGAAGCTTTCTTT
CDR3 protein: CASSFLENTEAFF

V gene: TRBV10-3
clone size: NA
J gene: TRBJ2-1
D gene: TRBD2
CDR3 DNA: TGTGCCATCAGCGGACTAGGGGTTGAGCAGTTCTTC
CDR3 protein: CAISGLGVEQFF

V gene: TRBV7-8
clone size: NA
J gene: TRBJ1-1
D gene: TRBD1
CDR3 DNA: TGTGCCAGCAGCTTAGCGCGTCTGCTTCGGGACAGGGCAAGTCCGAACACTGAAGCTTTCTTT
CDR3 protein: CASSLARLLRDRASPNTEAFF

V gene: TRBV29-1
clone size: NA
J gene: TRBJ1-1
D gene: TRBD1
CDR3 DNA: TGCAGCGTTGAAGGTCTGGCAGGGGGCTACACTGAAGCTTTCTTT
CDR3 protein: CSVEGLAGGYTEAFF

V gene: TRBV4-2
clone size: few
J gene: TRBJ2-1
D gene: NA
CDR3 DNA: TGTGCCAGCAGCCAACTTTCGACGGGAGCTCAAAATGAGCAGTTCTTC
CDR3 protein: CASSQLSTGAQNEQFF

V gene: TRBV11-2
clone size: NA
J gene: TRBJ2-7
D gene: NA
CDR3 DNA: TGTGCCAGCAGCTTAGACACGCGCTCCTACGAGCAGTACTTC
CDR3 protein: CASSLDTRSYEQYF

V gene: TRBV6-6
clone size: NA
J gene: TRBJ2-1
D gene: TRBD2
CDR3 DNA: TGTGCCAGCAGTTACCCGGGACTAGCGGGGGGGGCGGAGCAGTTCTTC
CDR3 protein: CASSYPGLAGGAEQFF

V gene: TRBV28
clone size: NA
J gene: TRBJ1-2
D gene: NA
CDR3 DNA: TGTGCCAGCAGTTTAAGGACGGGCGGGTACTATGGCTACACCTTC
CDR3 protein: CASSLRTGGYYGYTF

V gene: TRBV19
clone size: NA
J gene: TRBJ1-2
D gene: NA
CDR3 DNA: TGTGCCAGTAGTCCCGTAGCCGCTGATTATGGCTACACCTTC
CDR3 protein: CASSPVAADYGYTF

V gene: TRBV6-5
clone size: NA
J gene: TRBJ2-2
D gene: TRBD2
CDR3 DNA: TGTGCCAGCAGTTATGGACTAGCCGGAACCGGGGAGCTGTTTTTT
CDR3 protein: CASSYGLAGTGELFF

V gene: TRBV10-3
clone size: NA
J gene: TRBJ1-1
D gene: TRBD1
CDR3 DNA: TGTGCCATCAGTACGGCCGGGACAGAGAACACTGAAGCTTTCTTT
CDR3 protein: CAISTAGTENTEAFF

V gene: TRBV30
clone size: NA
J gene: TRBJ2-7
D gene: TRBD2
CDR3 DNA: TGTGCCTGGAGACTAGCGGGACACTCCTACGAGCAGTACTTC
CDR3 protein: CAWRLAGHSYEQYF